These T cell receptor beta chains were read from a single sample in a study of Ad26.COV2.S vaccination and SARS-CoV-2 variants. TCRdb keeps only in-frame clones here, not all; method: immunoSEQ multiplex PCR. This table has over 400,000 clones, about 92% appearing once. The sample was peripheral blood, taken in a trial of Ad26.COV2.S vaccine versus placebo. These receptors all come from a person aged 18-60 years who received the Ad26.COV2.S COVID-19 vaccine or a placebo. CDR3s include the opening cysteine and the closing phenylalanine or tryptophan. Fields, in order: clone size, V gene, J gene, D gene, CDR3 protein, CDR3 DNA. The D gene is left open where the match is weak. Only some rows state a clone size, as once, few, many or a class for expanded clones.

>once|TRBV15|TRBJ1-1|NA
CATSRDVENTEAFF
TGTGCCACCAGCAGAGATGTGGAGAACACTGAAGCTTTCTTT
>NA|TRBV28|TRBJ1-2|TRBD1
CASRPLGTGYYGYTF
TGTGCCAGCAGACCTTTGGGGACAGGGTACTATGGCTACACCTTC
>NA|TRBV27|TRBJ2-1|TRBD2
CASSLRSRGGLIDEQFF
TGTGCCAGCAGTTTACGCTCACGGGGGGGCCTTATCGATGAGCAGTTCTTC
>NA|TRBV11-2|TRBJ2-7|NA
CASSLGQTMVLYEQYF
TGTGCCAGCAGCTTAGGGCAGACCATGGTTCTCTACGAGCAGTACTTC
>NA|TRBV5-8|TRBJ2-3|NA
CASSLRDLYTDTQYF
TGTGCCAGCAGCTTGCGGGACCTCTACACAGATACGCAGTATTTT
>NA|TRBV29-1|TRBJ2-3|TRBD2
CSAQGGSGVADTQYF
TGCAGCGCCCAAGGTGGTAGCGGGGTGGCAGATACGCAGTATTTT
>NA|TRBV3-1/TRBV3-2|TRBJ2-3|NA
CASSHAPKDTQYF
TGTGCCAGCAGCCACGCCCCCAAGGATACGCAGTATTTT
>NA|TRBV6-5|TRBJ1-1|TRBD1
CASSSGQVEAFF
TGTGCCAGCAGTTCGGGACAGGTTGAAGCTTTCTTT
>NA|TRBV10-1|TRBJ1-1|NA
CASSEIRAAGTEAFF
TGCGCCAGCAGTGAAATAAGAGCAGCGGGCACTGAAGCTTTCTTT
>NA|TRBV7-6|TRBJ2-4|TRBD1
CASSPHDRGYGSTKNIQYF
TGTGCCAGCAGCCCTCACGACAGGGGGTATGGCAGTACCAAAAACATTCAGTACTTC
>NA|TRBV12-3/TRBV12-4|TRBJ2-5|TRBD1
CASSVTGEETQYF
TGTGCCAGCAGCGTTACAGGGGAAGAGACCCAGTACTTC
>NA|TRBV6-5|TRBJ1-3|NA
CASTREAGNTIYF
TGTGCCAGCACCCGGGAGGCAGGAAACACCATATATTTT
>NA|TRBV6-1|TRBJ2-4|TRBD1
CASSGGQGLAKNIQYF
TGTGCCAGCAGTGGCGGACAGGGCTTAGCCAAAAACATTCAGTACTTC
>NA|TRBV11-2|TRBJ2-7|NA
CASSLVRHPYEQYF
TGTGCCAGCAGCTTAGTGCGGCACCCATACGAGCAGTACTTC
>once|TRBV5-1|TRBJ2-7|NA
CASTLQAGAPHEQYF
TGCGCCAGCACCCTGCAGGCAGGGGCGCCCCACGAGCAGTACTTC
>NA|TRBV19|TRBJ2-1|NA
CASSMQSSPTYNEQFF
TGTGCCAGTAGTATGCAGAGCAGTCCCACTTACAATGAGCAGTTCTTC
>NA|TRBV30|TRBJ1-2|NA
CAWSVMHGRGYTF
TGTGCCTGGAGTGTAATGCATGGCCGCGGCTACACCTTC
>NA|TRBV27|TRBJ1-6|TRBD1
CASRLTGLSSYNSPLHF
TGTGCCAGCAGATTGACAGGGCTAAGCTCCTATAATTCACCCCTCCACTTT
>NA|TRBV6-5|TRBJ1-2|NA
CASSYEGAMGYTF
TGTGCCAGCAGTTACGAGGGTGCCATGGGCTACACCTTC
>NA|TRBV7-2|TRBJ2-5|TRBD2
CASSLWTSGGGETQYF
TGTGCCAGCAGCTTATGGACTAGCGGGGGCGGGGAGACCCAGTACTTC
>NA|TRBV6-2/TRBV6-3|TRBJ1-4|NA
CASSFPTGATNEKLFF
TGTGCCAGCAGTTTCCCGACAGGAGCAACTAATGAAAAACTGTTTTTT
>few|TRBV3-1/TRBV3-2|TRBJ2-4|TRBD1
CASSQDGQGLGRYF
TGTGCCAGCAGCCAGGATGGACAGGGGTTAGGTCGATACTTC
>NA|TRBV6-5|TRBJ2-7|TRBD2
CASSSGTSGAFYEQYF
TGTGCCAGCAGTTCCGGGACTAGCGGGGCGTTTTACGAGCAGTACTTC
>NA|TRBV7-9|TRBJ2-1|NA
CASSLSAAVKQFF
TGTGCCAGCAGCCTCTCGGCCGCCGTGAAGCAGTTCTTC
>NA|TRBV10-3|TRBJ1-1|NA
CAISDPGHGEAFF
TGTGCCATCAGTGATCCCGGACACGGTGAAGCTTTCTTT
>NA|TRBV4-3|TRBJ2-4|TRBD1
CASSQGSQGNIQYF
TGCGCCAGCAGCCAAGGATCACAGGGGAACATTCAGTACTTC
>NA|TRBV7-9|TRBJ2-5|NA
CASSFLGETQYF
TGTGCCAGCAGCTTTTTGGGAGAGACCCAGTACTTC
>NA|TRBV6-1|TRBJ2-3|TRBD2
CASSEFAGGGVSTDTQYF
TGTGCCAGCAGTGAATTTGCGGGCGGGGGGGTAAGCACAGATACGCAGTATTTT
>NA|TRBV7-2|TRBJ1-5|NA
CASSLRPAVRGLNQPQHF
TGTGCCAGCAGCTTGAGACCTGCGGTCCGGGGGCTCAATCAGCCCCAGCATTTT
>NA|TRBV6-2/TRBV6-3|TRBJ2-3|NA
CASSSPTGDTQYF
TGTGCCAGCAGTTCTCCGACCGGTGATACGCAGTATTTT
>NA|TRBV15|TRBJ2-1|TRBD1
CATSRAHRDRANNEQFF
TGTGCCACCAGCAGAGCACACCGGGACAGGGCGAACAATGAGCAGTTCTTC
>NA|TRBV4-1|TRBJ2-4|NA
CASSRSLAKNIQYF
TGCGCCAGCAGCCGATCATTAGCCAAAAACATTCAGTACTTC
>few|TRBV7-2|TRBJ1-2|TRBD1
CASSLQGVYGYTF
TGTGCCAGCAGCTTACAGGGGGTCTATGGCTACACCTTC
>NA|TRBV11-2|TRBJ2-7|NA
CASSRYYEQYF
TGTGCCAGCAGCCGGTACTACGAGCAGTACTTC
>NA|TRBV5-1|TRBJ2-5|NA
CASSLWAQGVGIPNGFGETQYF
TGCGCCAGCAGCTTGTGGGCTCAAGGGGTCGGGATCCCGAATGGTTTTGGAGAGACCCAGTACTTC
>NA|TRBV19|TRBJ2-2|NA
CAARDVGGPGELFF
TGTGCCGCCCGGGACGTTGGAGGGCCCGGGGAGCTGTTTTTT
>NA|TRBV6-5|TRBJ2-1|TRBD1
CASSYRTGYNEQFF
TGTGCCAGCAGTTACCGGACAGGGTACAATGAGCAGTTCTTC
>NA|TRBV7-2|TRBJ1-1|NA
CASSLGPGYPEAFF
TGTGCCAGCAGCTTGGGACCGGGGTATCCTGAAGCTTTCTTT
>NA|TRBV7-6|TRBJ2-3|NA
CASSLDDLVTDTQYF
TGTGCCAGCAGCTTAGATGATCTCGTCACAGATACGCAGTATTTT
>NA|TRBV7-9|TRBJ1-1|NA
CASSLSQGNTEAFF
TGTGCCAGCAGCTTAAGTCAGGGGAACACTGAAGCTTTCTTT
>NA|TRBV18|TRBJ1-1|NA
CASSPSHRPRNTEAFF
TGTGCCAGCTCACCAAGCCACCGACCGAGGAACACTGAAGCTTTCTTT
>few|TRBV2|TRBJ2-7|NA
CASSALVEQYF
TGTGCCAGCAGTGCCCTGGTCGAGCAGTACTTC
>NA|TRBV28|TRBJ2-7|TRBD1
CASSLDRGLSKQYF
TGTGCCAGCAGTCTCGACAGGGGTCTAAGCAAGCAGTACTTC
>NA|TRBV19|TRBJ1-1|NA
CASSLATGPKNTEAFF
TGTGCCAGTAGCCTTGCTACCGGCCCCAAGAACACTGAAGCTTTCTTT
>NA|TRBV5-6|TRBJ2-5|TRBD2
CASSSGLAGGRGETQYF
TGTGCCAGCAGCTCCGGACTAGCGGGGGGGCGAGGAGAGACCCAGTACTTC